This record covers a single T cell receptor (beta chain). At one end the junction does not follow the germline gene, possibly because of a read error. There are 12 residues in the CDR3. From germline, CDR1 is LNHDA and CDR2 SQIVND (reference sequence). A multiplex PCR was run with 60 Vbeta primers and 13 Jbeta primers. Profiled with immunoSEQ multiplex PCR; TCRdb holds only in-frame clones, not every one. The table records about 160,000 clones, roughly 83% of them present only once. This sample stems from a study of cytomegalovirus exposure and HLA in healthy donors. The receptor was isolated from a boy between 2 and 10 years old in good health and CMV-seronegative. The V gene is TRBV19, the J gene TRBJ2-1, with 8 bases identical to TRBD1. Sequencing was done on a sample of PBMCs. Here the CDR3 DNA reads TGTGCCAGTAGTATAGTTCCGACAGGGGTGGTCTTC. Translating gives CASSIVPTGVVF.